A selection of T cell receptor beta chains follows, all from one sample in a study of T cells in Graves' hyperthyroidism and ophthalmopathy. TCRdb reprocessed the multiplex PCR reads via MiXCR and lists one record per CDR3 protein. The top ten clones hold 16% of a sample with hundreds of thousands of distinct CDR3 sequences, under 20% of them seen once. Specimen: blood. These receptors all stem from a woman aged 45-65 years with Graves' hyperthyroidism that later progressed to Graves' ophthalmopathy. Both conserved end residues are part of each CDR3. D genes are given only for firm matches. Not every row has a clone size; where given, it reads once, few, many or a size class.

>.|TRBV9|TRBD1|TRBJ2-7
CASSVGTGDAYEQYF
TGTGCCAGCAGCGTAGGGACAGGGGATGCCTACGAGCAGTACTTC
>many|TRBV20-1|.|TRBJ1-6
CSALWGGQGNSPLHF
TGCAGTGCCCTCTGGGGGGGACAAGGGAATTCACCCCTCCACTTT
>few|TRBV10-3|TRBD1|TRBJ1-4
CAISESIRGRGEKLFF
TGTGCCATCAGTGAGTCAATAAGGGGGCGCGGTGAAAAACTGTTTTTT
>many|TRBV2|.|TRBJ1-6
CASRDGVSPLHF
TGTGCCAGCCGAGATGGGGTTTCACCCCTCCACTTT
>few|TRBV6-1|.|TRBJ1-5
CASAVDTNQPQHF
TGTGCCAGCGCGGTCGACACCAATCAGCCCCAGCATTTT
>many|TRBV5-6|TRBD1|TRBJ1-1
CASSATRGQLNTEAFF
TGTGCCAGCAGCGCCACGCGGGGACAGCTCAACACTGAAGCTTTCTTT
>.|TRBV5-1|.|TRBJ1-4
CASSLAPAINEKLFF
TGCGCCAGCAGCTTGGCGCCAGCGATTAATGAAAAACTGTTTTTT
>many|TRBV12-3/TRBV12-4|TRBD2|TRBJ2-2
CASSRRTSGDYTGELFF
TGTGCCAGCAGTAGGAGGACTAGCGGGGACTACACCGGGGAGCTGTTTTTT
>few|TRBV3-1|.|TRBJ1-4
CASSQGGAREKLFF
TGTGCCAGCAGCCAAGGGGGGGCACGGGAAAAACTGTTTTTT
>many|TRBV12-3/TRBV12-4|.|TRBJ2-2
CASSLGAWIRDTGELFF
TGTGCCAGCAGTTTGGGGGCGTGGATAAGGGACACCGGGGAGCTGTTTTTT
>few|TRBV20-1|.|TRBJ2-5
CSATDKGGVGETQYF
TGCAGTGCGACAGACAAAGGGGGGGTGGGAGAGACCCAGTACTTC
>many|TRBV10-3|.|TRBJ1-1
CAIRQGEGPEAFF
TGTGCCATCAGACAGGGTGAGGGACCTGAAGCTTTCTTT
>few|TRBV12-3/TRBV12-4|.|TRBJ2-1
CASSQSYNEQFF
TGTGCCAGCAGTCAGAGTTACAATGAGCAGTTCTTC
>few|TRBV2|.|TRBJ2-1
CASSDRANEQFF
TGTGCCAGCAGTGATAGGGCTAATGAGCAGTTCTTC
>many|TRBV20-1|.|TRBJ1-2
CSAAKSGDSYGYTF
TGCAGTGCTGCTAAATCAGGGGACTCCTATGGCTACACCTTC
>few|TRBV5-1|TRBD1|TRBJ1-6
CASTVLYRDRGSPLHF
TGCGCCAGCACCGTCCTCTACCGGGACAGGGGATCACCCCTCCACTTT
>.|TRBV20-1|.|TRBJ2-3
CSASQGGVDTDTQYF
TGCAGTGCTAGTCAGGGGGGGGTTGACACAGATACGCAGTATTTT
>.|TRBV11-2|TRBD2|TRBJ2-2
CASSLAGLTNTGELFF
TGTGCCAGCAGCTTAGCGGGACTAACGAACACCGGGGAGCTGTTTTTT
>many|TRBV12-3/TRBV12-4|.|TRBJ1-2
CASRLQGRANYGYTF
TGTGCCAGCAGACTCCAGGGGAGAGCTAACTATGGCTACACCTTC
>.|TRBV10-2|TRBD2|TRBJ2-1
CADSTSRYNEQFF
TGCGCCGATTCGACTAGCCGCTACAATGAGCAGTTCTTC
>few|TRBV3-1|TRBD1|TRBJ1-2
CASSQVRTGRPWKGYTF
TGTGCCAGCAGTCAAGTTAGGACAGGAAGGCCTTGGAAAGGCTACACCTTC
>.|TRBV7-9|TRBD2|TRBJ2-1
CASSRRHFGSSGGQGEQFF
TGTGCCAGCAGCCGGCGCCATTTCGGGAGTAGCGGGGGGCAGGGTGAGCAGTTCTTC
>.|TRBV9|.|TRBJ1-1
CASSPNQEFTEAFF
TGTGCCAGCAGCCCTAATCAGGAATTCACTGAAGCTTTCTTT
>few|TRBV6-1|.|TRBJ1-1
CASSHSLDYEAFF
TGTGCCAGCAGCCACTCGCTGGACTATGAAGCTTTCTTT
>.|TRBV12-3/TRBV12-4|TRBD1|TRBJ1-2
CASRTGTENNYGYTF
TGTGCCAGCAGAACCGGGACAGAGAATAACTATGGCTACACCTTC
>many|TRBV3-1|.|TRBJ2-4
CASSQDSLAKNIQYF
TGTGCCAGCAGCCAAGATTCCCTAGCCAAAAACATTCAGTACTTC
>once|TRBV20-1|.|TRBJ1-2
CSAPRGFNYGYTF
TGCAGTGCTCCCCGCGGATTTAACTATGGCTACACCTTC
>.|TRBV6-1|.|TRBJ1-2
CASFGGQGGSGGYTF
TGTGCCAGCTTTGGGGGCCAGGGTGGGTCTGGGGGCTACACCTTC
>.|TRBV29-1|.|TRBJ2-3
CSGLQGPDTQYF
TGCAGCGGTTTACAGGGCCCAGATACGCAGTATTTT
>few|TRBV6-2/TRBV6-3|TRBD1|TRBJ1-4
CASSYRTGTNEKLFF
TGTGCCAGCAGTTACCGGACAGGGACTAATGAAAAACTGTTTTTT
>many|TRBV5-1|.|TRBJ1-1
CASSLDTGTEAFF
TGCGCCAGCAGCTTGGACACAGGGACCGAAGCTTTCTTT